This passage covers 8 T cell receptor beta chains from one sample sequenced in a study of cytotoxic CD8 clonotypes in ibrutinib-treated CLL. Produced via immunoSEQ multiplex PCR; TCRdb's table is partial and in-frame only. The table has 150,000 to 200,000 clones, 72% seen once; the top ten hold 13%. Specimen: PBMCs, collected after 24 months of ibrutinib treatment. The source is a human donor with chronic lymphocytic leukemia.

This sequence joins TRBV27 and TRBJ2-2; 12 bases line up with TRBD2. Per the germline V gene, CDR1 is MNHEY and CDR2 is SMNVEV (reference sequence). Trimming cost V 2 bases and J 4 bases; bases outside gene matches: 8. The CDR3 has 18 amino acids. The CDR3, as DNA: TGTGCCAGCAGTTTAACCCTAGCGGGAGGGTCGGGCACCGGGGAGCTGTTTTTT. Its translation is CASSLTLAGGSGTGELFF.

The rearrangement links TRBV11-2 to TRBJ1-1, with 10 bases identical to TRBD1. Germline values: CDR1 SGHAT, CDR2 FQNNGV. The J segment lost 5 bases and the V segment lost 1 base, leaving 4 bases of the junction unmatched. CDR3 size: 15 residues. CDR3 DNA: TGTGCCAGCAGCTTAGGACAGGGGGCCGGGACTGAAGCTTTCTTT. It codes for CASSLGQGAGTEAFF.

The rearrangement links TRBV18 to TRBJ2-1, with 8 bases fitting TRBD1. Losses at the gene ends were 0 bases for V and 9 bases for J; bases not matched to a gene: 7. The CDR3 runs 15 residues. Per germline, CDR1 KGHSH and CDR2 LQKENI. The CDR3 sequence: CASSPPGQGSSEQFF. In nucleotides, the CDR3 is TGTGCCAGCTCACCACCCGGACAGGGTTCTTCTGAGCAGTTCTTC.

J is TRBJ2-7 and V is TRBV4-2; 10 bases are a match to TRBD1. The V gene's germline CDR1 is LGHNA and CDR2 YNFKEQ. This CDR3 region has 16 residues. V gave up 1 base and J gave up 6 bases; unmatched junction bases: 9. The CDR3, as DNA: TGTGCCAGCAGCCAAGTCGGGGACAGGGGAAAAGGCGAGCAGTACTTC. This gives the protein CASSQVGDRGKGEQYF.

In its sample, this clone was seen a few times. V gene TRBV4-3 combines with J gene TRBJ1-1; D remains unclear. Trimming pared 0 bases from V and 2 bases from J, leaving 7 bases between. The CDR3 totals 14 residues. Germline assignment: CDR1 LGHNA and CDR2 YSLEER. The CDR3 sequence is CASSQDYRNTEAFF. CDR3 coding DNA: TGCGCCAGCAGCCAAGATTACCGAAACACTGAAGCTTTCTTT.

The chain uses TRBV18 and TRBJ2-5; D uncertain. V was trimmed by 2 bases and J by 9 bases, leaving 16 bases between them. This CDR3 region has 14 residues. CDR1 KGHSH and CDR2 LQKENI come from the germline V gene. In DNA form, the CDR3 reads TGTGCCAGCTCACCAGTCTCTTTGTACGGTGCCCAGTACTTC. Translating gives CASSPVSLYGAQYF.

DNA for the CDR3: TGTGCCTGGGGAACGGAAAACACCATATATTTT. This encodes CAWGTENTIYF. V and J are TRBV30 and TRBJ1-3; D is undetermined. Trimming took off 5 bases at V and 6 bases at J, with 8 bases between the two ends. The CDR3 runs to 11 residues. Looked up from germline, CDR1 is GTSNPN and CDR2 is SVGIG (reference sequence).

The chain combines TRBV4-2 with TRBJ2-3, with TRBD2 matching over 7 bases. This CDR3 is 17 amino acids long. V was clipped by 0 bases and J by 0 bases; unmatched bases: 6. Germline values: CDR1 LGHNA, CDR2 YNFKEQ. CDR3 DNA sequence: TGTGCCAGCAGCCAAGAAAGTAGCGGGTCTAGCACAGATACGCAGTATTTT. Amino acid sequence: CASSQESSGSSTDTQYF.